The sequence of this T cell receptor (beta chain) was determined in a study of T cell repertoires in cytomegalovirus infection. Study-wide context: In the study, CMV epitopes included recently identified HLA-C-restricted and well-studied HLA-B-restricted ones. Indications of both CMV infection and matching HLA type were provided by public TCR beta signatures.

Deletions cut 0 bases from V and 4 bases from J, with 9 bases between. Germline CDR1 reads SGHTA; CDR2 reads FQGNSA. The CDR3 loop spans 15 amino acids. A few counts support this clonotype. Its specificity is not known. TCRdb reprocessed the reads with MiXCR, giving one entry per CDR3 protein. Here the sample spans around 430,000 distinct CDR3 sequences, roughly 43% being singletons. V and J are TRBV7-2 and TRBJ2-2, with D possibly matching TRBD1 (6 bases). The source of this sequence is a human donor in good health (CMV status not recorded). Some clones in this sample may be carry-over from other donors' samples. Here the sequenced sample was cultured PBMCs, taken from culture after CMV antigen stimulation. CDR3 residues: CASSLAQGPTGELFF. The CDR3 bases are TGTGCCAGCAGCTTAGCCCAGGGGCCCACCGGGGAGCTGTTTTTT.